Listed below are T cell receptor beta chains from one sample, sequenced in a study of type 1 regulatory T cells. Their antigens are not known. TCRdb re-derived calls from the reads in MiXCR, one entry per CDR3 protein. The sample lists tens of thousands of distinct CDR3 sequences, more than 9% occurring once. What was sequenced was cultured non-Tr1 T cells, either the whole culture or a sorted T cell fraction (not recorded which). The receptors stem from a human donor in good health. Both conserved end residues are part of each CDR3. The D gene is left open where the match is weak. The size entry is marked missing in some rows and otherwise reads once, few, many or a size class.

d_call,clone_size,j_call,v_call,cdr3_nt,cdr3_aa
.,few,TRBJ2-3,TRBV30,TGTGCCTGGAGGGCGGGTGGGGTGGATACGCAGTATTTT,CAWRAGGVDTQYF
.,.,TRBJ2-1,TRBV20-1,TGCAGTGCCGGGGGGACATCCTACAATGAGCAGTTCTTC,CSAGGTSYNEQFF
TRBD2,.,TRBJ2-3,TRBV12-3/TRBV12-4,TGTGCCACCGCGCGGACTAGCGGGAACACAGACACGCAGTATTTT,CATARTSGNTDTQYF
.,medium-sized,TRBJ2-1,TRBV20-1,TGCAGTGGGGAGAGCTCCTACAATGAGCAGTTCTTC,CSGESSYNEQFF
.,many,TRBJ1-6,TRBV18,TGTGCCAGCTCACTGGGCCCACTATCTAATTCACCCCTCCACTTT,CASSLGPLSNSPLHF
TRBD1,.,TRBJ2-1,TRBV20-1,TGCAGTGCTGAGACAGGGGTCGGTAATGAGCAGTTCTTC,CSAETGVGNEQFF
.,many,TRBJ2-1,TRBV3-1,TGTGCCAGCAGCCAGCGACTGGGAAGCTCCTACAATGAGCAGTTCTTC,CASSQRLGSSYNEQFF
TRBD2,many,TRBJ2-1,TRBV5-1,TGCGCCAGCAGCTTGGCCATAGCGGGAGGGCAAAGTGAGCAGTTCTTC,CASSLAIAGGQSEQFF
TRBD2,many,TRBJ2-1,TRBV29-1,TGCAGCGTTGATATGGGACTAGCGTGGAATGAGCAGTTCTTC,CSVDMGLAWNEQFF
.,.,TRBJ1-2,TRBV6-5,TGTGCCAGCAGGACTGGATATAACTATGGCTACACCTTC,CASRTGYNYGYTF
.,.,TRBJ2-7,TRBV28,TGTGCCAGCAGAACCGCGGGACAGTCCTACGAGCAGTACTTC,CASRTAGQSYEQYF
.,many,TRBJ2-7,TRBV5-1,TGCGCCAGCAGCGAGGACACTGGGACGTATACCTACGAGCAGTACTTC,CASSEDTGTYTYEQYF
.,many,TRBJ1-2,TRBV3-1,TGTGCCAGCAGCCCTACCTTGGACATCTTGAATGGCTACACCTTC,CASSPTLDILNGYTF